The clone carrying this TCR beta chain was found many times. Antigen unknown. The sample belongs to a study of human T cells and chemical hapten exposure. The wider study: Variation in per-sample TCR yields came mainly from small pooled library volume differences.

It was from unfractionated whole blood that total RNA was extracted. The study, taken as a whole, reports: No change in TCRs above 1 in 1000 frequency was produced by DPC sensitization.

V was shortened by 0 bases and J by 0 bases, with 3 bases between the two germline ends. The germline CDR1 and CDR2 sequences are LGHNA and YSLEER. This CDR3 is built from 14 residues. The library put unique molecular identifiers onto individual cDNA molecules. Study processing details: Counting gave a median of around 96,000 TCRs per sample, with values ranging from about 23,224 to 700,000. A single record per CDR3 protein comes from TCRdb applying MiXCR to the reads. TCRdb, not the authors, supplied the V and J calls. In the table there are about 120,000 distinct CDR3 sequences, roughly 8.5% of which are singletons.

Sample: whole blood. The rearrangement joins TRBV4-3 to TRBJ1-3; D is unclear. The TCR comes from a human donor in good health. Some clones in this sample may be carry-over from other donors' samples. The CDR3 DNA reads TGCGCCAGCAGCCAAGAAAGCTCTGGAAACACCATATATTTT. Protein product: CASSQESSGNTIYF.